The 12 T cell receptor beta chains below come from one sample, sequenced in a study of CD8+ T cells in alopecia areata. Sorting of pooled cutaneous lymph node cells was based on CD4, CD8alpha, NKG2D, NKG2ACE and other markers. It was cDNA, reverse transcribed from extracted RNA, that served as the sequencing template. Assay: immunoSEQ multiplex PCR; the TCRdb copy retains only in-frame clones and omits some. The record shows 250,000 or so clones for this sample, with no singletons present. Input material: CD4+ T cells sorted from a lymph node. Receptor source: a C3H/HeJ mouse with alopecia areata. MHC haplotype of the strain: H2-k.

This clone was seen more than once but under ten times. Gene names and germline refer to mouse. The CDR3 is cut off 4 residues early in the read; its end comes from the germline J gene. This rearrangement joins TRBV2 to TRBJ2-5, with 9 positions matching TRBD2. This CDR3 comprises 14 residues. Germline V gene sequence: CDR1 LGHNA, CDR2 YSYQKL. The CDR3 spells CASSPPLGGDTQYF. The covered CDR3 bases are TGTGCCAGCAGCCCCCCGCTGGGGGGGGAC.

This clone has a handful of counts. Gene and germline names: mouse. The sequence runs out 4 residues before the end of the CDR3; the remainder is reconstructed from the germline J gene. This chain connects TRBV19 to TRBJ2-1; a weak D match, TRBD2 (6 bases). The CDR3 runs to 12 residues. Trimming stripped 5 bases from V and 5 bases from J, with 8 bases between. Per germline, CDR1 FNHDT and CDR2 SITEND (reference sequence). CDR3 DNA (partial): TGTGCCAGCAGGACTGGAGATGCT. Translation: CASRTGDA. The entire CDR3 reads CASRTGDAEQFF.

A remark on this clone: The listed genes are named as in mouse. The CDR3 DNA, read in part, is TGTGCCTGGGACAGGGAGGACACA. It codes for CAWDREDT. The entire CDR3 is CAWDREDTEVFF. This sequence joins TRBV31 and TRBJ1-1; 7 nucleotides align to TRBD1. Coverage ceases 4 residues before the CDR3 finishes, and the germline J gene fills in the end. Germline assignment: CDR1 GKSSPN and CDR2 SITVG. The CDR3 is 12 residues long. Trimming cost V 5 bases and J 3 bases; bases outside gene matches: 3.

This clone has a count of ten or more. Gene and germline names: mouse. The CDR3: CASSRDSGEGAETLYF. Partial CDR3 DNA: TGTGCTAGCAGTAGAGATTCAGGGGAGGGTGCAGAA. The chain uses TRBV17 and TRBJ2-3; perhaps TRBD1 as D (6 bases). The read terminates 4 residues ahead of where the CDR3 ends, so the germline J gene completes it. The V gene lost 0 bases and the J gene lost 1 base, with 11 bases spanning the gap. This CDR3 comprises 16 residues. Germline loops: CDR1 MNHDT, CDR2 YYDKIL.

A remark on this clone: Gene names are the mouse ones. Read data end 4 residues before the CDR3 end; the end is taken from the germline J gene. V gene TRBV13-2 combines with J gene TRBJ2-1, with 7 nucleotides matching TRBD2. The V segment lost 4 bases and the J segment 6 bases; nucleotides outside the gene matches: 7. Germline V gene data show CDR1 as NNHNN and CDR2 as SYGAGS (reference sequence). The CDR3 covers 14 residues. The sequenced part of the CDR3 DNA is TGTGCCAGCGGTTCACTGGGGTTTTTTGCT. This sequence encodes CASGSLGFFA. The entire CDR3 protein reads CASGSLGFFAEQFF.

This clone was counted a few times. Gene and germline names: mouse. CDR3 in amino acids: CASVGQGGNYAEQFF. Incomplete CDR3 DNA: TGTGCCAGCGTCGGACAGGGCGGGAACTATGCT. The chain uses TRBV13-2 and TRBJ2-1; TRBD1 matches 8 bases. The CDR3 end is not reached by the read, which stops 4 residues before it; the germline J gene fills it in. The CDR3 loop spans 15 amino acids. CDR1 is NNHNN, CDR2 SYGAGS, per germline (reference sequence). The trim removed 6 bases at V and 1 base at J, leaving 6 bases unmatched.

Concerning this clone itself: The listed genes are named as in mouse. The CDR3 is cut off 3 residues early in the read; its end comes from the germline J gene. This chain links TRBV1 with TRBJ1-6, with 9 bases lining up with TRBD1. TRBJ1-6 is designated an ORF whose function remains uncertain. From germline, CDR1 is NSQYPW and CDR2 LRSPGD (reference sequence). Losses at the gene ends were 4 bases for V and 0 bases for J; bases not matched to a gene: 1. This CDR3 contains 16 residues. CDR3 protein: CTCSVGQGSYNSPLYF. The covered CDR3 bases are TGCACCTGCAGTGTGGGACAGGGTTCCTATAATTCGCCC.

Ten or more counts support this clone. Mouse gene names and germline throughout. The read ends 4 residues early relative to the CDR3; the germline J gene fills the gap. This sample also contains other DNA sequences that code for the same CDR3. The chain joins TRBV17 to TRBJ2-1; 9 nucleotides agree with TRBD1. Per the germline V gene, CDR1 is MNHDT and CDR2 is YYDKIL. This CDR3 contains 15 residues. V dropped 3 bases and J dropped 3; count of bases not matched to a gene: 3. CDR3 sequence reads: CASSRDRGPYAEQFF. The CDR3 DNA, read in part, is TGTGCTAGCAGTAGGGACAGGGGACCCTATGCT.

Details on this clone: This may come from a read error, since a much larger clone is one base off. Gene and germline names: mouse. The read is 4 residues too short to cover the CDR3 end, so that end is filled in from the germline J gene. V gene TRBV2 combines with J gene TRBJ2-7; 11 nucleotides agree with TRBD2. The V gene's germline CDR1 is LGHNA and CDR2 YSYQKL. The CDR3 runs 13 residues. The sequenced CDR3 bases are TGTGCCAGCAGCCGGACTGGGGGGTAT. Translation gives CASSRTGGY. From start to end, the CDR3 is CASSRTGGYEQYF.

Details on this clone: Mouse gene names apply. The CDR3 is cut off 4 residues early in the read; its end comes from the germline J gene. V is TRBV17 and J is TRBJ1-2; D not resolved. CDR3 size: 14 residues. V lost 0 bases, J lost 2 bases, and 7 bases lay in between. In germline, CDR1 is MNHDT, CDR2 YYDKIL. CDR3 DNA, as far as it was read: TGTGCTAGCAGTAGAGATCCCAGGAACTCC. Translated: CASSRDPRNS. The entire CDR3 reads CASSRDPRNSDYTF.

This clone was observed a handful of times. Mouse gene names and germline throughout. The CDR3 is cut off 4 residues early in the read; its end comes from the germline J gene. The chain joins TRBV13-3 to TRBJ2-2; D remains unclear. CDR1 is NNHDY, CDR2 SYVADS, per germline. V lost 0 bases, J lost 1 base, and 4 bases lay in between. The CDR3 spans 14 residues. The sequenced part of the CDR3 DNA is TGTGCCAGCAGTGATGACAAAAACACCGGG. This translates into CASSDDKNTG. The whole CDR3 sequence is CASSDDKNTGQLYF. The full variable domain, with the rest looked up from reference TRBV13-3 and TRBJ2-2, is EAAVTQSPRSKVAVTGGKVTLSCHQTNNHDYMYWYRQDTGHGLRLIHYSYVADSTEKGDIPDGYKASRPSQENFSLILELASLSQTAVYFCASSDDKNTGQLYFGEGSKLTVL.

Note on this clone: Germline and genes here are mouse. The read terminates 4 residues ahead of where the CDR3 ends, so the germline J gene completes it. Additional DNA sequences in this sample encode the identical CDR3. The chain employs TRBV1 and TRBJ2-3; 8 bases agree with TRBD2. CDR1 and CDR2 (germline): NSQYPW, LRSPGD (reference sequence). V lost 3 bases to trimming and J lost 0 bases; unmatched junction nucleotides: 2. The CDR3 loop spans 15 amino acids. CDR3 residues: CTCSAAGGSAETLYF. Partial CDR3 DNA: TGCACCTGCAGTGCTGCTGGGGGGAGTGCAGAA.